The sequence of this TCR beta chain was determined in a study of blood T cell repertoires in COVID-19. Whole-study context: Spain, Italy and the United States supplied samples that represented acute and convalescent COVID-19. PBMCs, B-cell-depleted T cells, or T cells were the source of the cDNA or gDNA that made up the material.

Original handling: Amplification of reference gene primers was used by the study to estimate nucleated cell counts. Profiling relied on immunoSEQ multiplex PCR, and the TCRdb table lists in-frame clones only, not all of them. That table supplies the V and J calls and clone size; D and trimming were determined from the DNA. The table shows about 220,000 clones, with 80% to 85% occurring only once. The V and J ends lost 4 bases and 1 base respectively, with 14 bases between them. This CDR3 is 16 amino acids long. The germline gives CDR1 LNHDA, CDR2 SQIVND (reference sequence). The sample taken for sequencing was peripheral blood. The clonotype comes from a woman aged 25 to 39 who had recovered from COVID-19. The rearrangement uses TRBV19 and TRBJ1-5; no firm D call. In DNA, the CDR3 is TGTGCCAGTAGTAACGCCCGGTACGAGAGCAATCAGCCCCAGCATTTT. It is translated as CASSNARYESNQPQHF. The entire variable domain, with the rest obtained from reference TRBV19 and TRBJ1-5, is as follows: DGGITQSPKYLFRKEGQNVTLSCEQNLNHDAMYWYRQDPGQGLRLIYYSQIVNDFQKGDIAEGYSVSREKKESFPLTVTSAQKNPTAFYLCASSNARYESNQPQHFGDGTRLSIL.